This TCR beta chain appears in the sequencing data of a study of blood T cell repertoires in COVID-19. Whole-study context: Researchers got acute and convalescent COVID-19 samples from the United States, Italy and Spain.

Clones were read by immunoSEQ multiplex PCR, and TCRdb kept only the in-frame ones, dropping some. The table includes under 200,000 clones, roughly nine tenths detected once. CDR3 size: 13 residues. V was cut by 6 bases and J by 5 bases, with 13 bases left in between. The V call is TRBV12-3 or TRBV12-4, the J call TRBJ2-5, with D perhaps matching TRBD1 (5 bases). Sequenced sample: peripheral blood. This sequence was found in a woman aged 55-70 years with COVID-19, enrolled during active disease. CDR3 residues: CASRGPGGETQYF. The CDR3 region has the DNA TGTGCCAGCAGGGGGCCGGGTGGGGAGACCCAGTACTTC.